The 19 T cell receptor beta chains below all came from one sample that was sequenced in a study of blood T cell repertoires in COVID-19. The repertoire was sequenced with immunoSEQ multiplex PCR; TCRdb's copy has only in-frame clones and lacks some. The repertoire has about 370,000 clones, about nine tenths of them found once; the top ten carry 1.7%. The material sequenced was PBMCs or T cells enriched from blood (not recorded which). Receptor source: a woman in her twenties or thirties who had recovered from COVID-19.

The chain is built from TRBV27 and TRBJ1-6, with 9 bases fitting TRBD1. The J segment lost 11 bases and the V segment lost 6 bases, leaving 5 bases of the junction unmatched. From germline, CDR1 is MNHEY and CDR2 SMNVEV (reference sequence). The length of the CDR3 is 13 residues. The CDR3 DNA follows: TGTGCCAGCAGCGGACAGGGGAATCCACCCCTCCACTTT. Protein: CASSGQGNPPLHF.

The CDR3 DNA sequence: TGTGCCAGCAGTCAGGGGTATGGAAACACCATATATTTT. Translated, it gives CASSQGYGNTIYF. V gene TRBV27 combines with J gene TRBJ1-3; D is perhaps TRBD1 (6 bases). The CDR3 length is 13 residues. V shed 5 bases and J shed 3 bases, with 8 bases lying between them. Germline V gene sequence: CDR1 MNHEY, CDR2 SMNVEV (reference sequence).

In its sample, this clone was seen once. V and J are TRBV19 and TRBJ2-7; TRBD1 aligns across 8 bases. This CDR3 is built from 15 residues. Germline CDR1 reads LNHDA; CDR2 reads SQIVND (reference sequence). Trimming at V came to 3 bases and at J to 1 base, leaving 5 bases not matched to a gene. CDR3 sequence: CASSIQRQGSYEQYF. The DNA of the CDR3 is TGTGCCAGTAGTATCCAAAGACAGGGGTCCTACGAGCAGTACTTC. Full variable domain (missing parts from reference TRBV19 and TRBJ2-7): DGGITQSPKYLFRKEGQNVTLSCEQNLNHDAMYWYRQDPGQGLRLIYYSQIVNDFQKGDIAEGYSVSREKKESFPLTVTSAQKNPTAFYLCASSIQRQGSYEQYFGPGTRLTVT.

The chain combines TRBV25-1 with TRBJ2-2; 10 bases agree with TRBD2. The ends lost 3 bases at V and 7 bases at J; junction bases unmatched: 14. Germline V gene data show CDR1 as MGHDK and CDR2 as SYGVNS. The CDR3 covers 18 residues. CDR3 sequence (DNA): TGTGCCAGCAGTGACGAGCACCCTAGGCTAGCGGGAGACGGGGAGCTGTTTTTT. Residues: CASSDEHPRLAGDGELFF.

This rearrangement joins TRBV9 to TRBJ2-4, with D possibly being TRBD2 (6 bases). CDR1 is SGDLS, CDR2 YYNGEE, per germline. This CDR3 is built from 15 residues. V lost 0 bases and J 3 bases, leaving 10 bases between the germline ends. In nucleotides, the CDR3 is TGTGCCAGCAGCGTAGGTTGGGGAGGCAAAAACATTCAGTACTTC. Translation: CASSVGWGGKNIQYF.

V gene TRBV7-3 combines with J gene TRBJ2-1; 7 nucleotides agree with TRBD2. J was trimmed by 8 bases and V by 5 bases; bases with no gene match: 9. The CDR3 sequence is 14 residues long. Germline loops: CDR1 SGHTA, CDR2 FQGTGA. The CDR3 loop is CASSPGLGGDEQFF. CDR3 nucleotide sequence: TGTGCCAGCAGCCCAGGACTAGGTGGCGATGAGCAGTTCTTC.

The chain has TRBV19 and TRBJ1-1; D is perhaps TRBD1 (6 bases). The ends were cut back, 10 bases at V and 2 bases at J, with 20 bases in the middle. The CDR3 contains 15 residues. Germline loops: CDR1 LNHDA, CDR2 SQIVND (reference sequence). CDR3 sequence: CATTSGGGANTEAFF. Here the CDR3 DNA reads TGTGCCACCACCTCCGGGGGGGGCGCAAACACTGAAGCTTTCTTT.

V usage is TRBV7-2 and J usage is TRBJ1-5, with 10 bases fitting TRBD1. The length of the CDR3 is 14 residues. From germline, CDR1 is SGHTA and CDR2 FQGNSA. Unmatched junction bases numbered 5, after V lost 5 bases and J lost 7 bases. For the CDR3, the DNA is TGTGCCAGCAGCCGTCCGGGACAGGGGCAGCCCCAGCATTTT. It encodes CASSRPGQGQPQHF.

The J gene is TRBJ2-7, the V gene TRBV6-5; D might be TRBD1 (6 bases). V gave up 3 bases and J gave up 3 bases, with 15 bases separating them. The CDR3 is 15 residues long. Per the germline V gene, CDR1 is MNHEY and CDR2 is SVGAGI. The CDR3 spells CASSYNRGTHYEQYF. CDR3 in DNA: TGTGCCAGCAGTTATAACCGTGGGACACACTACGAGCAGTACTTC.

This sequence joins TRBV15 and TRBJ2-1; 9 bases align to TRBD1. The CDR3 spans 15 residues. With V trimmed by 2 bases and J by 8 bases, 7 bases remained unmatched. Germline assignment: CDR1 LNHNV and CDR2 YYDKDF (reference sequence). CDR3 loop: CATSRRDREFDEQFF. The DNA for the CDR3 is TGTGCCACCAGCAGAAGGGACAGGGAATTCGATGAGCAGTTCTTC.

The V call is TRBV18, the J call TRBJ1-1, with a possible D match to TRBD1 (5 bases). V gave up 7 bases and J gave up 5 bases, with 14 bases separating them. Germline V gene lookup returns CDR1 KGHSH and CDR2 LQKENI. CDR3 size: 13 residues. DNA of the CDR3: TGTGCCAGCTGTGATATTCGGGGGACTGAAGCTTTCTTT. Its protein is CASCDIRGTEAFF.

The chain has TRBV3-1 (or the pseudogene TRBV3-2) and TRBJ2-7, with D unclear. The CDR3 consists of 12 residues. Deletions cut 2 bases from V and 3 bases from J, with 5 bases between. The germline V gene encodes CDR1 LGHDT and CDR2 YNNKEL (reference sequence). In DNA form, the CDR3 reads TGTGCCAGCAGCCAAAGACTCTACGAGCAGTACTTC. It codes for CASSQRLYEQYF.

This rearrangement joins TRBV16 to TRBJ1-4; D is unresolved. Germline CDR1 and CDR2: KGHSY and FQNENV. This CDR3 contains 15 residues. V was trimmed by 4 bases and J by 4 bases, leaving 13 bases between them. Written as DNA, the CDR3 is TGTGCCAGCAGCCCGTCCACGCGAAATAATGAAAAACTGTTTTTT. Its translation: CASSPSTRNNEKLFF.

This clone has a single count. The chain uses TRBV11-3 and TRBJ1-1; 8 bases are a match to TRBD1. CDR1 is SGHNT and CDR2 is YENEEA in the germline V gene. V lost 5 bases to trimming and J lost 6 bases; unmatched junction nucleotides: 5. The CDR3 loop spans 13 amino acids. The CDR3 DNA follows: TGTGCCAGCAGCACCGACAGGGGCCCTGAAGCTTTCTTT. Amino acids: CASSTDRGPEAFF.

This chain uses TRBV3-1 (or the pseudogene TRBV3-2) with TRBJ1-2; D gene uncertain. This CDR3 is built from 15 residues. Germline CDR1 reads LGHDT; CDR2 reads YNNKEL (reference sequence). Trimming pared 1 base from V and 6 bases from J, leaving 15 bases between. The CDR3 is CASSQALRSTHGYTF. In nucleotides, the CDR3 is TGTGCCAGCAGCCAAGCATTAAGGAGTACCCATGGCTACACCTTC.

The chain carries TRBV6-5 and TRBJ2-5; no reliable D call. V lost 2 bases and J 3 bases, leaving 4 bases between the germline ends. The CDR3 covers 12 residues. The V gene's germline CDR1 is MNHEY and CDR2 SVGAGI. The CDR3 loop is CASSYPEETQYF. CDR3 nucleotide sequence: TGTGCCAGCAGTTACCCCGAAGAGACCCAGTACTTC.

This chain uses TRBV6-5 with TRBJ1-1, with 7 bases aligning to TRBD1. Trimming cost V 2 bases and J 7 bases; bases outside gene matches: 1. The CDR3 consists of 12 residues. Germline V gene lookup returns CDR1 MNHEY and CDR2 SVGAGI. The CDR3 DNA sequence: TGTGCCAGCAGTTACAGACAGGGTGAAGCTTTCTTT. Residues: CASSYRQGEAFF.

The V gene is TRBV2, the J gene TRBJ2-5; TRBD2 is a possible D gene (5 bases). Germline assignment: CDR1 SNHLY and CDR2 FYNNEI. This CDR3 has 11 residues. V was pared by 8 bases and J by 4 bases, with 8 bases between. The CDR3 here is CASPGGETQYF. DNA for the CDR3: TGTGCCAGCCCTGGAGGAGAGACCCAGTACTTC.

The chain joins TRBV12-3 or TRBV12-4 to TRBJ1-2; D remains unclear. This CDR3 spans 12 amino acids. V was pared by 5 bases and J by 4 bases, with 8 bases between. CDR3: CASSPGFYGYTF. CDR3 bases: TGTGCCAGCAGTCCCGGGTTCTATGGCTACACCTTC.